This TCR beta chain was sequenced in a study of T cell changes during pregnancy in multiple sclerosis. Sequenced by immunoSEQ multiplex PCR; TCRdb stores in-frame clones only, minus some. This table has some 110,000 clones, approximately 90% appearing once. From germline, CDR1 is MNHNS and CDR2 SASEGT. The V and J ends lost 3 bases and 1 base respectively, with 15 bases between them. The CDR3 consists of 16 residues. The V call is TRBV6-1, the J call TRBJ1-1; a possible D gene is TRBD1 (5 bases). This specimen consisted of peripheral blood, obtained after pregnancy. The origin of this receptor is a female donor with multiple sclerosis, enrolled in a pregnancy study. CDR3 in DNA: TGTGCCAGCAGTGACCGACAGTCCTCCAAGAACACTGAAGCTTTCTTT. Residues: CASSDRQSSKNTEAFF.